The clone carrying this T cell receptor (beta chain) was detected only once. These data originate in a study of blood T cell repertoires in COVID-19. This CDR3 is built from 15 residues. Germline values: CDR1 SGDLS, CDR2 YYNGEE. Germline trimming cut 2 bases from V and 6 bases from J; bases unmatched to any gene: 4. Using immunoSEQ multiplex PCR, the repertoire was profiled, and TCRdb retains in-frame clones only, with some absent. The table includes more than 140,000 clones, around 83% detected once. Sequencing was carried out using peripheral blood. V is TRBV9 and J is TRBJ1-5; 11 bases line up with TRBD1. The TCR originated in a woman aged 55-69 years with acute or convalescent COVID-19. In nucleotides, the CDR3 is TGTGCCAGCAGCGTCGGGACAGGGGGGGGTCAGCCCCAGCATTTT. Protein product: CASSVGTGGGQPQHF.